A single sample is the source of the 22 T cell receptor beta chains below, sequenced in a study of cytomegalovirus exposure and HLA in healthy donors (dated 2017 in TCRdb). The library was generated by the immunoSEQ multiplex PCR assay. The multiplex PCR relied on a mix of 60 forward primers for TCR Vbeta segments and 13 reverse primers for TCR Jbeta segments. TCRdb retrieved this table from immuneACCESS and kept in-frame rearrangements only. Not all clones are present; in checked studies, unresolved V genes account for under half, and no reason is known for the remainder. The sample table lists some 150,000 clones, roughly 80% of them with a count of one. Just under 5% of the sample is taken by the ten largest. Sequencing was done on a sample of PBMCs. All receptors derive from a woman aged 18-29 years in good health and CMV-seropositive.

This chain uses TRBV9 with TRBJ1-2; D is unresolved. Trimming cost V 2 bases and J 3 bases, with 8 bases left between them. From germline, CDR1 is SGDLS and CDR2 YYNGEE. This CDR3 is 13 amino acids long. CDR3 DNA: TGTGCCAGCAGCGTCGACGGGGACTATGGCTACACCTTC. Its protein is CASSVDGDYGYTF.

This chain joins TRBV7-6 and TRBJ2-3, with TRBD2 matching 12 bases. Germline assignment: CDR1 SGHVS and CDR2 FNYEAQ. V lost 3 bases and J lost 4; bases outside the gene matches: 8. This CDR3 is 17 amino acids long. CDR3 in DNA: TGTGCCAGCAGCTTTAGACTAGCGGGGGTCCGGGCAGATACGCAGTATTTT. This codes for CASSFRLAGVRADTQYF. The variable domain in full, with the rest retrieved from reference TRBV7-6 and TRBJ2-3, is GAGVSQSPRYKVTKRGQDVALRCDPISGHVSLYWYRQALGQGPEFLTYFNYEAQQDKSGLPNDRFSAERPEGSISTLTIQRTEQRDSAMYRCASSFRLAGVRADTQYFGPGTRLTVL.

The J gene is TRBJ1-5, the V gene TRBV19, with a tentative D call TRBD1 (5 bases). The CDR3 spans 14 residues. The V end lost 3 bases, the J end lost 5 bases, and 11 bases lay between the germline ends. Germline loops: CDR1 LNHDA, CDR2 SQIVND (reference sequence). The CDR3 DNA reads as TGTGCCAGTAGTATCGCGGGGCTTTATCAGCCCCAGCATTTT. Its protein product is CASSIAGLYQPQHF.

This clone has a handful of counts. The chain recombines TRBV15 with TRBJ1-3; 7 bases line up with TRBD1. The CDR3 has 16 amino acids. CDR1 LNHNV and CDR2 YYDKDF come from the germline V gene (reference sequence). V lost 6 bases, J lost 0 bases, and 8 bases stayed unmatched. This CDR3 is CATSPTGTASGNTIYF. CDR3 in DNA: TGTGCCACCAGTCCGACAGGGACCGCCTCTGGAAACACCATATATTTT.

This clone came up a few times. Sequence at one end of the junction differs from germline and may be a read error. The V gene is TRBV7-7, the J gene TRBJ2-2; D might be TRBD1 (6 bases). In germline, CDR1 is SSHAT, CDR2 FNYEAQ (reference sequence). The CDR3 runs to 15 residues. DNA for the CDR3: TGTGCTAGCAGCACACTTAGAGGGGGCACCGGGGAGCTGTTTTTT. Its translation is CASSTLRGGTGELFF.

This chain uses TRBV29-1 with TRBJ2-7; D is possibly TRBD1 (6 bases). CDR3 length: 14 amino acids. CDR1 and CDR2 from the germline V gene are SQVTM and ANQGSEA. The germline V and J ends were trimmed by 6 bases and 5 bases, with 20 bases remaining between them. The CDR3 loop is CSVTRVQGSHEQYF. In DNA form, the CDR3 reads TGCAGCGTCACCAGAGTACAGGGAAGCCACGAGCAGTACTTC.

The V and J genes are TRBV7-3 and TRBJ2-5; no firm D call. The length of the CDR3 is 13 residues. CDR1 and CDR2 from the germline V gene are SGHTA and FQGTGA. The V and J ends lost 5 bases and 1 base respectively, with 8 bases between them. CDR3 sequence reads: CASSKTSQETQYF. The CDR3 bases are TGTGCCAGCAGCAAAACAAGCCAAGAGACCCAGTACTTC. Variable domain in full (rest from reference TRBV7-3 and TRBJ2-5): GAGVSQTPSNKVTEKGKYVELRCDPISGHTALYWYRQSLGQGPEFLIYFQGTGAADDSGLPNDRFFAVRPEGSVSTLKIQRTERGDSAVYLCASSKTSQETQYFGPGTRLLVL.

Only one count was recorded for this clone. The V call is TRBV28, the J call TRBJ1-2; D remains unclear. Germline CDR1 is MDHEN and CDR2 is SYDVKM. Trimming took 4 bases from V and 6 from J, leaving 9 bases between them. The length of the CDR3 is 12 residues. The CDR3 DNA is TGTGCCAGCAGTTCCAACTTAGATGGCTACACCTTC. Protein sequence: CASSSNLDGYTF.

CDR3 protein: CASSSNTGGSPEAFF. For the CDR3, the DNA is TGTGCCAGCAGCTCTAATACAGGGGGCTCCCCTGAAGCTTTCTTT. The chain recombines TRBV7-2 with TRBJ1-1, with 9 bases fitting TRBD1. The germline V gene encodes CDR1 SGHTA and CDR2 FQGNSA. After removal of 4 bases from V and 6 bases from J, the junction contained 9 bases not matched to a gene. This CDR3 is 15 amino acids long.

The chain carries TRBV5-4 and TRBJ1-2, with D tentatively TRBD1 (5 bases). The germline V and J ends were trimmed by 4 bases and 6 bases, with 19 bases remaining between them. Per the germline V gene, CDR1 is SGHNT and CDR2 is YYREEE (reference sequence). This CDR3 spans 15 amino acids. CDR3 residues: CASSQGIDLSDGYTF. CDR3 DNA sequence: TGTGCCAGCAGCCAGGGAATCGATCTTTCTGATGGCTACACCTTC.

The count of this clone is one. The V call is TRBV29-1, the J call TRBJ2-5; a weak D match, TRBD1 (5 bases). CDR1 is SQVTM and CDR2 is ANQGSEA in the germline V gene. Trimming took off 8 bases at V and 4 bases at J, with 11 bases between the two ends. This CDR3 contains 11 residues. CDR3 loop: CSFQGAETQYF. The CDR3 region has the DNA TGCAGCTTCCAGGGCGCAGAGACCCAGTACTTC.

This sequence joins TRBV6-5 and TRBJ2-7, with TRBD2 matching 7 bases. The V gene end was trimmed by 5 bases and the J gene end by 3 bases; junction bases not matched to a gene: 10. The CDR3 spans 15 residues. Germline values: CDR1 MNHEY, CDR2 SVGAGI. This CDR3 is CASSSREDPRYEQYF. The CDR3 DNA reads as TGTGCCAGCAGTAGCCGGGAGGACCCCCGCTACGAGCAGTACTTC.

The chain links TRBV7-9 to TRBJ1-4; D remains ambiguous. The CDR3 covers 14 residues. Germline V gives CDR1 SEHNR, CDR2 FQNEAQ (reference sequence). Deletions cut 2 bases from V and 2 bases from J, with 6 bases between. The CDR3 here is CASSLSRTNEKLFF. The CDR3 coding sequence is TGTGCCAGCAGCTTATCGAGGACTAATGAAAAACTGTTTTTT.

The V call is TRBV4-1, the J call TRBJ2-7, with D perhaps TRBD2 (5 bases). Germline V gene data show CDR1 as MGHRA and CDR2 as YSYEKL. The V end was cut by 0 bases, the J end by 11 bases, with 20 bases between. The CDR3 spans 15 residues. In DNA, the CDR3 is TGCGCCAGCAGCCAAGAATATACTAGTGACGGAGTAGAGTACTTC. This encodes CASSQEYTSDGVEYF.

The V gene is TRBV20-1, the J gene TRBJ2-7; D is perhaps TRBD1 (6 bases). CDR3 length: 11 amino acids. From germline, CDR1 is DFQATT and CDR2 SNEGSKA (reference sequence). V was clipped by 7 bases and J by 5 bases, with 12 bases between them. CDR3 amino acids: CSVRTVHEQYF. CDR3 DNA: TGCAGTGTTAGGACAGTTCACGAGCAGTACTTC.

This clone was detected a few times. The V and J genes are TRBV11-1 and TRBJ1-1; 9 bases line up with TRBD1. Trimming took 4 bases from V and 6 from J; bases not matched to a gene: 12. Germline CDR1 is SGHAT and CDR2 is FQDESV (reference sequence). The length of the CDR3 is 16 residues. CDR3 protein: CASSYSVGTGKSEAFF. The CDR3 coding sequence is TGTGCCAGCAGCTATTCAGTTGGGACAGGGAAATCTGAAGCTTTCTTT.

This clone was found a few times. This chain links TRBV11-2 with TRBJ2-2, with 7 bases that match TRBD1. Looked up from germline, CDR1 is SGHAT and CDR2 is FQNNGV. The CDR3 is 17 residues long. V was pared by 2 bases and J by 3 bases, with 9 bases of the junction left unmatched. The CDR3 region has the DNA TGTGCCAGCAGCTTAAGTCGGTTGGGGACAGACACCGGGGAGCTGTTTTTT. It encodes CASSLSRLGTDTGELFF.

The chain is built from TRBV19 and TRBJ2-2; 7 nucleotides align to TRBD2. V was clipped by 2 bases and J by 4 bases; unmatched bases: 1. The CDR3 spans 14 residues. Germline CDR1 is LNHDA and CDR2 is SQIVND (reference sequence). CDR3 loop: CASSILAATGELFF. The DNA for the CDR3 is TGTGCCAGTAGTATACTAGCGGCCACCGGGGAGCTGTTTTTT.

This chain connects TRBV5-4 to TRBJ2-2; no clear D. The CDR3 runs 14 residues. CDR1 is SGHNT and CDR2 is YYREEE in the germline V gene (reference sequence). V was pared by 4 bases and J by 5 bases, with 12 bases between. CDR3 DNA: TGTGCCAGCAGCGATCCACTATCGACCGGGGAGCTGTTTTTT. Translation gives CASSDPLSTGELFF.

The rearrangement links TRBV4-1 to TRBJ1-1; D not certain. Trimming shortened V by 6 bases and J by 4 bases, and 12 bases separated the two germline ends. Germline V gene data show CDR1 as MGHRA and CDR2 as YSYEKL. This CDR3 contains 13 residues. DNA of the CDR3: TGCGCCAGCAGTCGAATGTCGGGCACTGAAGCTTTCTTT. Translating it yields CASSRMSGTEAFF.

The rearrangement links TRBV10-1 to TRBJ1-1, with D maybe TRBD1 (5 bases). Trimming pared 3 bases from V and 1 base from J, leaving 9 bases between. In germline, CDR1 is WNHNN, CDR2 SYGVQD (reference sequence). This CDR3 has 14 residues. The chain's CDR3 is CASSDIGENTEAFF. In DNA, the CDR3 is TGCGCCAGCAGTGATATAGGGGAGAACACTGAAGCTTTCTTT.

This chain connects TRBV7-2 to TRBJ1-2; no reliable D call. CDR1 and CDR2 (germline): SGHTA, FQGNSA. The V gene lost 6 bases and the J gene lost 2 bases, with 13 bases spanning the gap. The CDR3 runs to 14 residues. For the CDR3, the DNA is TGTGCCAGCAGACCACCCGGAGGGAACTATGGCTACACCTTC. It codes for CASRPPGGNYGYTF.